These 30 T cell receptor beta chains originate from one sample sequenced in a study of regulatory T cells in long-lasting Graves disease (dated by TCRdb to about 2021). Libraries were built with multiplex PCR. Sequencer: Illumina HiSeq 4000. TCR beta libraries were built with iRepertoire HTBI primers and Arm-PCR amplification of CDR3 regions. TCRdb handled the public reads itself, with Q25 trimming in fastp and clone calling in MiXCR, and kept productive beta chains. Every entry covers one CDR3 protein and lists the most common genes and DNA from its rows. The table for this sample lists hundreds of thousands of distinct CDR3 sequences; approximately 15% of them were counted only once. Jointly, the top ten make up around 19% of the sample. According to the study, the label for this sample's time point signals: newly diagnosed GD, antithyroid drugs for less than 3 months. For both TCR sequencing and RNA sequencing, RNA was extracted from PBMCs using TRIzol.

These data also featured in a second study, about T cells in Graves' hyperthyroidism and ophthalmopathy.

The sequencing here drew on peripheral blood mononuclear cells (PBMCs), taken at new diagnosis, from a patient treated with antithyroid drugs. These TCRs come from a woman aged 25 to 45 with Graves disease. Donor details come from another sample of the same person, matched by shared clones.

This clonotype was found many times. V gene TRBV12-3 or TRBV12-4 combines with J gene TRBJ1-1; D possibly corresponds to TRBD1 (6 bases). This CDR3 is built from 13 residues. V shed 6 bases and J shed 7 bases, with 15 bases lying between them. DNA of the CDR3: TGTGCCAGCAGGAGGAGAGGGGGTATTGAAGCTTTCTTT. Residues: CASRRRGGIEAFF.

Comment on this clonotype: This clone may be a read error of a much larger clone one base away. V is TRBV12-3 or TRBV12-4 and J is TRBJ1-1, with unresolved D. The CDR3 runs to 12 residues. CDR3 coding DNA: TGTACCAGCAGCGGACGAACATTCGGGGCTTTCTTT. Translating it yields CTSSGRTFGAFF.

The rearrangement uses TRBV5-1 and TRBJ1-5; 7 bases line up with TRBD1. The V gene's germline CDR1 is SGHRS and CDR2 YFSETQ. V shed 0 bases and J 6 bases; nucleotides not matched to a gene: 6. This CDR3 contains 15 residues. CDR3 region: CASSLEGAGFQPQHF. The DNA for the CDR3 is TGCGCCAGCAGCTTGGAGGGGGCGGGTTTTCAGCCCCAGCATTTT.

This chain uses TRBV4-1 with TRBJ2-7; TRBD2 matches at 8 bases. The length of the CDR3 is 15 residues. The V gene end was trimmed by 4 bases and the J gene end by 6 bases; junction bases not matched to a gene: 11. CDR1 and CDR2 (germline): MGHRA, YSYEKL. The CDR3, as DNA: TGCGCCAGCAGCCCCCTGGCCGGGACTAGTCCCGAGCAGTACTTC. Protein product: CASSPLAGTSPEQYF.

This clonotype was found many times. CDR3 DNA: TGTGCCACCAGTGATTTTGGGGAGACCCAGTACTTC. Translated, it gives CATSDFGETQYF. The chain recombines TRBV24-1 with TRBJ2-5; D is undetermined. Germline V gene data show CDR1 as KGHDR and CDR2 as SFDVKD. The CDR3 spans 12 residues. Trimming took 1 base from V and 5 from J, leaving 4 bases between them.

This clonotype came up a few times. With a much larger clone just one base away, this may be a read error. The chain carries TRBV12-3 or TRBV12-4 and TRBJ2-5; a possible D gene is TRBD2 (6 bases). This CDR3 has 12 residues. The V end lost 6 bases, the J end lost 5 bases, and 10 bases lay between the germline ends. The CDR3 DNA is TGTGCCAGCAGCGGGGGTTGGGAGACCCAGTACTTC. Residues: CASSGGWETQYF.

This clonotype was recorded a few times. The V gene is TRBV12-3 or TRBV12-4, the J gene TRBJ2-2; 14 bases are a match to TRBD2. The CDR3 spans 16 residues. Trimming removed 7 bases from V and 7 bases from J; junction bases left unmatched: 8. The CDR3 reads CASITTSGRVIGELFF. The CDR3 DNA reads TGTGCCAGCATCACGACTAGCGGGAGGGTGATCGGGGAGCTGTTTTTT.

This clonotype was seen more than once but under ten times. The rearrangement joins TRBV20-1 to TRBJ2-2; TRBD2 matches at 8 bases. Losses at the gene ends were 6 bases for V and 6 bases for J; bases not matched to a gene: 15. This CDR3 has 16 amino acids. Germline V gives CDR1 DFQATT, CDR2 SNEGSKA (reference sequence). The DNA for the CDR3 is TGCAGTGCCACCCTCTCCGGGAGGGAAGTCCCCGGGGAGCTGTTTTTT. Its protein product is CSATLSGREVPGELFF.

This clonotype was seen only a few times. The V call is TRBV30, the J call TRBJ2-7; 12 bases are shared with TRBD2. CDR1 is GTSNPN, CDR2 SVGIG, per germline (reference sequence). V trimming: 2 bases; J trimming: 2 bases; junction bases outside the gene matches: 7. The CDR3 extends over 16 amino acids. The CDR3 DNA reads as TGTGCCTGGAGTACGGAAAGGACTAGCGGGGCCTACGAGCAGTACTTC. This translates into CAWSTERTSGAYEQYF.

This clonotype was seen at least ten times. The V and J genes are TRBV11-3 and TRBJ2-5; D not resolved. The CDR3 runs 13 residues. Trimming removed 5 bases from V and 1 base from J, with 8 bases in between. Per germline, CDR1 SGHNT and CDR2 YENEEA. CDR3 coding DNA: TGTGCCAGCAGCATGCAGAGCCAAGAGACCCAGTACTTC. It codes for CASSMQSQETQYF.

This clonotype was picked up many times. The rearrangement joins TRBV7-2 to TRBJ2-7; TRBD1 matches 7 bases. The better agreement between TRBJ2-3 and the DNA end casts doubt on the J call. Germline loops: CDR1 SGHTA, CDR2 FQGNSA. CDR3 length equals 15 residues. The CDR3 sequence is CASSLGRGFGDTQYF. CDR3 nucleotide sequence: TGTGCCAGCAGCTTAGGCAGGGGGTTTGGAGATACGCAGTATTTT.

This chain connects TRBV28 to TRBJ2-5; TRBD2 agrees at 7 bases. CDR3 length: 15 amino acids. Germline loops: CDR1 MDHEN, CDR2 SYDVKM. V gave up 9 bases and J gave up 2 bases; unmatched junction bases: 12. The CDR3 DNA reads TGTGCCAGTACACCGGGACTAACAAATCAAGAGACCCAGTACTTC. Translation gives CASTPGLTNQETQYF.

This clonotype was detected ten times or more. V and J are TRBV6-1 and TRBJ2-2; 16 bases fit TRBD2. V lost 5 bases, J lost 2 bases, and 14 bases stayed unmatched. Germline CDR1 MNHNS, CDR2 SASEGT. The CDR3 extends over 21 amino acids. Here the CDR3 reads CASSREGLAGGLTPNTGELFF. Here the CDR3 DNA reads TGTGCCAGCAGTCGAGAGGGACTAGCGGGAGGGTTAACGCCAAACACCGGGGAGCTGTTTTTT.

CDR3 in DNA: TGTGCCAGCAGTTTAGGGACAGATAGCAATCAGCCCCAGCATTTT. Protein: CASSLGTDSNQPQHF. This chain joins TRBV28 and TRBJ1-5, with 7 bases matching TRBD1. Germline V gene data show CDR1 as MDHEN and CDR2 as SYDVKM. This CDR3 is 15 amino acids long. V was clipped by 2 bases and J by 0 bases; unmatched bases: 1. The full variable domain, with the rest looked up from reference TRBV28 and TRBJ1-5, is DVKVTQSSRYLVKRTGEKVFLECVQDMDHENMFWYRQDPGLGLRLIYFSYDVKMKEKGDIPEGYSVSREKKERFSLILESASTNQTSMYLCASSLGTDSNQPQHFGDGTRLSIL.

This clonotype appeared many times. The CDR3 sequence is CASRETGNYGYTF. CDR3 DNA: TGTGCCAGCAGAGAGACTGGGAACTATGGCTACACCTTC. The chain uses TRBV12-3 or TRBV12-4 and TRBJ1-2; D is uncertain. The CDR3 has 13 amino acids. V lost 6 bases and J lost 2, with 10 bases in between.

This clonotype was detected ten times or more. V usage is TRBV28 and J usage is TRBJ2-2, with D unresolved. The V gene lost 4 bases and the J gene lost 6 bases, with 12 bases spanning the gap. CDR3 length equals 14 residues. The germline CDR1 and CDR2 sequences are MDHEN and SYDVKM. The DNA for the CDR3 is TGTGCCAGCAGTTCCCTCCTACCGCCCGGGGAGCTGTTTTTT. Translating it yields CASSSLLPPGELFF.

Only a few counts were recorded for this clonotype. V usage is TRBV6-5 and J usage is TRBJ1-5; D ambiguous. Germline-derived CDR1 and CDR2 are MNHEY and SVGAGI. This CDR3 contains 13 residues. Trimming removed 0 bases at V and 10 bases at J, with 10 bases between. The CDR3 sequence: CASSYSKSSPQHF. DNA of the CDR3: TGTGCCAGCAGTTACTCGAAGTCCTCCCCCCAGCATTTT.

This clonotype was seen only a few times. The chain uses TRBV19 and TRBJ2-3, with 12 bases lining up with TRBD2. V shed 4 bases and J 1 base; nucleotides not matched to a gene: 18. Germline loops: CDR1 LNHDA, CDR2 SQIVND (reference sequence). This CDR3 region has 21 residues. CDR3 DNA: TGTGCCAGTAGTAATAGAGCTTTGGGCCTAGCGGGAGGGCCTCGCACAGATACGCAGTATTTT. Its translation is CASSNRALGLAGGPRTDTQYF.

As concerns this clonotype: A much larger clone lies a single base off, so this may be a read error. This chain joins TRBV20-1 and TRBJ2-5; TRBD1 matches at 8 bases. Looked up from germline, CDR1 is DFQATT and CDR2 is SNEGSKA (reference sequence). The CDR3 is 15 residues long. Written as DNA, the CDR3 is TGCAATGCTAGAGAGACAGGGGCCGGGAAAGAGACCCAGTACTTC. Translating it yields CNARETGAGKETQYF.

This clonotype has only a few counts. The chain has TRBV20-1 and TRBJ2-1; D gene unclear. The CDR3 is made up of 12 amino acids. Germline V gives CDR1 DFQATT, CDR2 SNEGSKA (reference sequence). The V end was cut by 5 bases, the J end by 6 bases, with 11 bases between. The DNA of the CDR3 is TGCAGTGCTCCCCGATGGACCAATGAGCAGTTCTTC. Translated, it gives CSAPRWTNEQFF.

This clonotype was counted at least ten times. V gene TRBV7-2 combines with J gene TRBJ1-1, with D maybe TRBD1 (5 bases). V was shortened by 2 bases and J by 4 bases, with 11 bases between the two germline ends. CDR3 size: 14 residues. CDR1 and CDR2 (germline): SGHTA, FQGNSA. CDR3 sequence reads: CASSLFPRATEAFF. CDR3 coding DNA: TGTGCCAGCAGCTTATTCCCCAGGGCCACTGAAGCTTTCTTT.

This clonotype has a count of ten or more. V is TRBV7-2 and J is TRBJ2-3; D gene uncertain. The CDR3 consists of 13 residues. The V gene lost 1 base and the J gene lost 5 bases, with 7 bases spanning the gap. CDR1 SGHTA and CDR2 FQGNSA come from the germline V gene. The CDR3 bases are TGTGCCAGCAGCTTAGTGCAGAAAGATACGCAGTATTTT. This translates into CASSLVQKDTQYF.

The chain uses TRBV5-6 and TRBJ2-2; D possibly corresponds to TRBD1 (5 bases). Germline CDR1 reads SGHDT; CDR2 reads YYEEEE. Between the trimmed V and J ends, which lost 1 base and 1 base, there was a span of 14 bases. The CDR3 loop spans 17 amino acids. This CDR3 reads CASSLLGHTKNTGELFF. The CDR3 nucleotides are TGTGCCAGCAGCTTGTTGGGGCACACTAAGAACACCGGGGAGCTGTTTTTT.

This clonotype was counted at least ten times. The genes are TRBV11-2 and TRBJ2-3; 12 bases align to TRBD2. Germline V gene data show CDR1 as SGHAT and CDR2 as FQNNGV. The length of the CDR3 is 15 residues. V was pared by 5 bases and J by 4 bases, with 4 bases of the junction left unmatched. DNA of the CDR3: TGTGCCAGCAGCCCAGGACTAGCGGGGTCAGATACGCAGTATTTT. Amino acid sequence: CASSPGLAGSDTQYF.

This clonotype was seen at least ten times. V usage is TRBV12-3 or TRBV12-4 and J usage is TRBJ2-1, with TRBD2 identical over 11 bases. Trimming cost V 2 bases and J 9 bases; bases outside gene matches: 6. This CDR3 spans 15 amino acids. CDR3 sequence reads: CASSLLAGGVPEQFF. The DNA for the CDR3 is TGTGCCAGCAGTTTACTAGCGGGAGGTGTGCCTGAGCAGTTCTTC.

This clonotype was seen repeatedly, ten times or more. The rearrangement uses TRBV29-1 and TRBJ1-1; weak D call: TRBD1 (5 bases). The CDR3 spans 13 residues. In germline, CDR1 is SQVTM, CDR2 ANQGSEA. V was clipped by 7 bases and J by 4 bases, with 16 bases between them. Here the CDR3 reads CSASRARVTEAFF. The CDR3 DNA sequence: TGCAGCGCCTCCCGTGCCAGGGTCACTGAAGCTTTCTTT.

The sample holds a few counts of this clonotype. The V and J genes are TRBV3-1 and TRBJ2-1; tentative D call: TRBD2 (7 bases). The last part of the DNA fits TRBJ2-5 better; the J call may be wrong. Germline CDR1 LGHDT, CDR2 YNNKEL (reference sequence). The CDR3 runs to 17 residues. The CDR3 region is CASSQAWGGGTTETQYF. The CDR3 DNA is TGTGCCAGCAGCCAAGCCTGGGGGGGGGGCACGACGGAGACCCAGTACTTC.

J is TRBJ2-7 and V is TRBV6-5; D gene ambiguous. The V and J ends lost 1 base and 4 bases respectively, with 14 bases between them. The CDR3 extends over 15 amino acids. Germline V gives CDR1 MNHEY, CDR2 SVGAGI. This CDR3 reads CASSYFARITYEQYF. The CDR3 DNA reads TGTGCCAGCAGTTACTTCGCTAGGATCACTTACGAGCAGTACTTC.

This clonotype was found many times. CDR3: CASSLAPSGYEQYF. DNA for the CDR3: TGTGCCAGCAGTTTAGCCCCCTCGGGCTACGAGCAGTACTTC. The chain joins TRBV28 to TRBJ2-7; D not certain. Trimming removed 2 bases from V and 3 bases from J, with 11 bases in between. Germline lookup yields CDR1 MDHEN and CDR2 SYDVKM. This CDR3 has 14 amino acids. Based on the CDR3 plus reference TRBV28 and TRBJ2-7, the full variable domain is DVKVTQSSRYLVKRTGEKVFLECVQDMDHENMFWYRQDPGLGLRLIYFSYDVKMKEKGDIPEGYSVSREKKERFSLILESASTNQTSMYLCASSLAPSGYEQYFGPGTRLTVT.

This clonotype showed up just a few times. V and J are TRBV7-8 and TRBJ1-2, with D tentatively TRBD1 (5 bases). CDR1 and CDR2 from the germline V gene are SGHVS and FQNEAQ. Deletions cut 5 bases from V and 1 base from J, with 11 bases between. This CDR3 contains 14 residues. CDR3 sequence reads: CASSRQLDNYGYTF. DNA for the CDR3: TGTGCCAGCAGCAGACAGCTTGATAACTATGGCTACACCTTC.